This TCR beta chain derives from a study of T cells in Graves' hyperthyroidism and ophthalmopathy. This clonotype appeared many times. The study excluded patients with uncontrolled infection, other autoimmune disease, pregnancy or lactation. This CDR3 is built from 15 residues. V shed 5 bases and J 6 bases; nucleotides not matched to a gene: 7. Germline V gives CDR1 PRHDT, CDR2 FYEKMQ (reference sequence). Amplification targeted TCR beta CDR3 regions from RNA transcripts. HTBI primers were the set used in a first-round RT-PCR of the TCR CDR3. MiXCR, run by TCRdb on the multiplex PCR reads, gives a single entry per CDR3 protein. The repertoire holds 250,000 to 300,000 distinct CDR3 sequences, roughly 13% seen once, with under 8% in the top ten.

Specimen: blood. The clonotype was recovered from a woman aged 40 to 49 with Graves' hyperthyroidism. V usage is TRBV13 and J usage is TRBJ1-5, with 10 bases fitting TRBD1. The CDR3 loop is CASSLGTGALQPQHF. The CDR3 DNA reads TGTGCCAGCAGCCTCGGGACAGGGGCACTTCAGCCCCAGCATTTT.